The sequence of this T cell receptor (beta chain) was determined in a study of cytomegalovirus exposure and HLA in healthy donors. The primer mix had 60 Vbeta and 13 Jbeta primers. Sequencing used immunoSEQ multiplex PCR; TCRdb keeps in-frame clones, though not all of them. The sample yields about 150,000 clones, around two thirds seen once. The sequencing sample was made of PBMCs. This receptor was taken from a man aged 25 to 45 in good health and CMV-seropositive.

CDR3 loop: CATSRAREANYGYTF. The CDR3 DNA reads TGTGCCACCAGCCGCGCGAGGGAAGCCAACTATGGCTACACCTTC. The chain combines TRBV15 with TRBJ1-2; D ambiguous. Trimming cost V 5 bases and J 2 bases, with 15 bases left between them. Germline V gene lookup returns CDR1 LNHNV and CDR2 YYDKDF (reference sequence). This CDR3 spans 15 amino acids.